Listed here is a single T cell receptor (beta chain). This entry is derived from a study of T cell clones after liver transplantation. For the study at large: As an antigen-independent comparator, third-party-reactive TCRbeta sequences came from pre-transplant mixed lymphocyte reactions. Three of eight recipients were HCV-positive; others had non-autoimmune, non-viral indications.

The CDR3 contains 14 residues. The ends were cut back, 3 bases at V and 2 bases at J, with 5 bases in the middle. The V gene's germline CDR1 is SGHTA and CDR2 FQGTGA. Assay used: immunoSEQ multiplex PCR; TCRdb lists only in-frame clones, some missing. The table lists nearly 55,000 clones, less than 85% of them singletons, with around 8.5% in the top ten. The TCR was taken from a human donor who received a liver transplant. Sequencing used CD4+ T cells from blood, obtained before liver transplant. This rearrangement joins TRBV7-3 to TRBJ1-6; the D is unclear. CDR3 residues: CASSLTAYNSPLHF. The CDR3 nucleotides are TGTGCCAGCAGCTTGACTGCCTATAATTCACCCCTCCACTTT.